This T cell receptor (beta chain) comes out of a study of neurological immune-mediated disorders. The V end lost 4 bases, the J end lost 3 bases, and 6 bases lay between the germline ends. This CDR3 region has 12 residues. CDR1 is SNHLY and CDR2 is FYNNEI in the germline V gene. MiXCR was run by TCRdb on the 5' RACE reads, yielding one entry per CDR3 protein. Of tens of thousands of distinct CDR3 sequences listed, 11% to 15% are singletons. Study results and limitations: In HTLV-1-associated myelopathy, TCR clonal expansion was greatest, and in multiple sclerosis it was least, below healthy controls.

This clonotype was counted many times. Its antigen remains unidentified. The receptor comes from a woman in her fifties or sixties in good health. Sequencing was performed on PBMCs. The V gene is TRBV2, the J gene TRBJ1-2, with D unresolved. The CDR3 spells CASSGGYYGYTF. Written as DNA, the CDR3 is TGTGCCAGCAGTGGAGGGTACTATGGCTACACCTTC.